This T cell receptor (beta chain) originates from a study of blood T cell repertoires in COVID-19. The table lists this clone with many counts. Allocation to cohorts depended on clinical history reported by the participants. Donors in Cohort 3 who had recovered were those with two negative PCRs, healthcare professional clearance, or resolution of their symptoms. How the authors handled the data: How many nucleated cells were present was estimated from reference gene primer amplification. Sequencing used immunoSEQ multiplex PCR; TCRdb keeps in-frame clones, though not all of them. That table furnishes V, J and clone size, whereas the DNA furnished D and trimming. This table holds approximately 200,000 clones, 85% to 90% found once. The germline gives CDR1 SNHLY, CDR2 FYNNEI. Trimming removed 7 bases from V and 3 bases from J; junction bases left unmatched: 11. The CDR3 is made up of 18 amino acids.

The TCR was taken from a man aged 25-45 years who had recovered from COVID-19. Sequenced: PBMCs or T cells enriched from blood (not recorded which). V gene TRBV2 combines with J gene TRBJ2-3; 15 nucleotides align to TRBD2. DNA of the CDR3: TGTGCCAGCAACTATCCCACCGGGACTAGCGGGAGGACAGATACGCAGTATTTT. Encoded protein: CASNYPTGTSGRTDTQYF.